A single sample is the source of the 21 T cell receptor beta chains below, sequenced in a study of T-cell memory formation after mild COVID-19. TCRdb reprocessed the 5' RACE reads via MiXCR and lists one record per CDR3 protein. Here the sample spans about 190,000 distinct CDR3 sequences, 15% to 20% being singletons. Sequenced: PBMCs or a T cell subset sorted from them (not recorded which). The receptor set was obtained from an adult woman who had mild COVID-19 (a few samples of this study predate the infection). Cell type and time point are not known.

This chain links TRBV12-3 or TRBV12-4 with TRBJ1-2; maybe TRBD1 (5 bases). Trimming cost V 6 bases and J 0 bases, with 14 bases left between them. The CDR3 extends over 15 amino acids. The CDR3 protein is CASSATSTANYGYTF. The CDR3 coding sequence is TGTGCCAGCAGCGCTACCTCGACAGCTAACTATGGCTACACCTTC.

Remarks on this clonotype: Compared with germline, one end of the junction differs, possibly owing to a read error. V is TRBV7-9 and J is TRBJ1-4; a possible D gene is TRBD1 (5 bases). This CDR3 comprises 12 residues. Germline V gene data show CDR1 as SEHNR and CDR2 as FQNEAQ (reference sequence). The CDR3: CASSPGGEKLYF. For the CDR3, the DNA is TGTGCCAGCAGCCCCGGGGGTGAAAAACTGTATTTT.

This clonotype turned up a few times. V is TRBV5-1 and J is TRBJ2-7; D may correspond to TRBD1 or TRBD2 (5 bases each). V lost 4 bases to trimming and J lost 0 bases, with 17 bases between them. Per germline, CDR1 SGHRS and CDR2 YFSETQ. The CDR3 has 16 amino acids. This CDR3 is CASSPEGFQSSYEQYF. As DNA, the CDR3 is TGCGCCAGCAGCCCTGAGGGGTTTCAAAGCTCCTACGAGCAGTACTTC.

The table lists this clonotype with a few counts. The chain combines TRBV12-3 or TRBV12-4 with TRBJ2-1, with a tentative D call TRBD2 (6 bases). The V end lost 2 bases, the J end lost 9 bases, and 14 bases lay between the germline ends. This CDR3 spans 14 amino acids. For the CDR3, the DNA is TGTGCCAGCAGTTTATACCAGGCGGGGAGTGAGCAGTTCTTC. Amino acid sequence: CASSLYQAGSEQFF.

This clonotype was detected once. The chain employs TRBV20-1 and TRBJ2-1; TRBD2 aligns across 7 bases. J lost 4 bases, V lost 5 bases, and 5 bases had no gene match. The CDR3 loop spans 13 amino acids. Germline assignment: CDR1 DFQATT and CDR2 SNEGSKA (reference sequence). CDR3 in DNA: TGCAGTGCTGGTGCGGGAGCGTACAATGAGCAGTTCTTC. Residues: CSAGAGAYNEQFF.

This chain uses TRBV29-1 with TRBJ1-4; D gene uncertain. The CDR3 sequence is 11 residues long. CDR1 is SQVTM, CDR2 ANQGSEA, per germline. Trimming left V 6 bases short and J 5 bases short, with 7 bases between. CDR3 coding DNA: TGCAGCGTCCGAGTGAATGAAAAACTGTTTTTT. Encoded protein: CSVRVNEKLFF. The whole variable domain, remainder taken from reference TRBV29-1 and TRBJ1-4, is SAVISQKPSRDICQRGTSLTIQCQVDSQVTMMFWYRQQPGQSLTLIATANQGSEATYESGFVIDKFPISRPNLTFSTLTVSNMSPEDSSIYLCSVRVNEKLFFGSGTQLSVL.

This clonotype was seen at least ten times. The CDR3 loop reads CASSSQTGGTSGNTIYF. In DNA, the CDR3 is TGTGCCAGCAGCTCCCAGACAGGGGGCACCTCTGGAAACACCATATATTTT. This chain connects TRBV7-6 to TRBJ1-3, with 10 bases lining up with TRBD1. This CDR3 comprises 17 residues. V gave up 4 bases and J gave up 0 bases; unmatched junction bases: 6. CDR1 is SGHVS, CDR2 FNYEAQ, per germline.

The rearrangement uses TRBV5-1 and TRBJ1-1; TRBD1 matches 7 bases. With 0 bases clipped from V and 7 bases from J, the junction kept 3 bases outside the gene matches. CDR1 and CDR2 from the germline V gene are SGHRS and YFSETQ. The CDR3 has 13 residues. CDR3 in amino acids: CASSLDRGGEAFF. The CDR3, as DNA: TGCGCCAGCAGCTTGGACAGGGGAGGTGAAGCTTTCTTT.

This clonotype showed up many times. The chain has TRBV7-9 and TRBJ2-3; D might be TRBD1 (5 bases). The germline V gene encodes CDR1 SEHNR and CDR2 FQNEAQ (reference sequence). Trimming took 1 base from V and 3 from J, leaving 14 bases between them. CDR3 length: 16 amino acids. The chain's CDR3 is CASSLVQGRWTDTQYF. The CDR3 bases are TGTGCCAGCAGCTTAGTGCAGGGTCGGTGGACAGATACGCAGTATTTT.

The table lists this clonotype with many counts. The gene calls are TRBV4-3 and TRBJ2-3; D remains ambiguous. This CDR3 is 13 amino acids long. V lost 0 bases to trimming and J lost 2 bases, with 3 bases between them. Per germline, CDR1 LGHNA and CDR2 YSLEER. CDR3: CASSQDLTDTQYF. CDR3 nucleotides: TGCGCCAGCAGCCAAGATCTCACAGATACGCAGTATTTT.

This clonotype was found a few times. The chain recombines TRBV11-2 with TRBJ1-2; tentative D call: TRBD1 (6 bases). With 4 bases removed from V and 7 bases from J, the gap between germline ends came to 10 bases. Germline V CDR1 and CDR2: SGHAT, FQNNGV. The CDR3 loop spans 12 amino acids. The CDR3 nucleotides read TGTGCCAGCAGCTCTACAGGGTCTGGCTACACCTTC. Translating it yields CASSSTGSGYTF.

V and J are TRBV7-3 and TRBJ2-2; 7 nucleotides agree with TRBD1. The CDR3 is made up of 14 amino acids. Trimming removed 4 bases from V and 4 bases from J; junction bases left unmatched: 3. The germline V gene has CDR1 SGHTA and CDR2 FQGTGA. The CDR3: CASSSPGGTGELFF. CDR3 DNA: TGTGCCAGCAGCTCCCCAGGGGGCACCGGGGAGCTGTTTTTT.

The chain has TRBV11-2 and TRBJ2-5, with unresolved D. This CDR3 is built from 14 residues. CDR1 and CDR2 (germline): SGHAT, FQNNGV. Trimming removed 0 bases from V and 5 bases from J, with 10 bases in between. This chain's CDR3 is CASSLEAIGETQYF. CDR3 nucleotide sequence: TGTGCCAGCAGCTTAGAGGCAATTGGGGAGACCCAGTACTTC. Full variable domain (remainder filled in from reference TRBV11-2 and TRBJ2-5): EAGVAQSPRYKIIEKRQSVAFWCNPISGHATLYWYQQILGQGPKLLIQFQNNGVVDDSQLPKDRFSAERLKGVDSTLKIQPAKLEDSAVYLCASSLEAIGETQYFGPGTRLLVL.

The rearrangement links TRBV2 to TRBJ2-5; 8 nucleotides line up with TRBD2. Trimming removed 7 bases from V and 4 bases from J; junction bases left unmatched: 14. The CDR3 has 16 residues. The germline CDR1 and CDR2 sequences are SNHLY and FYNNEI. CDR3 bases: TGTGCCAGCACCGAGCAACGGGGGGGCCTCGGAGAGACCCAGTACTTC. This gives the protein CASTEQRGGLGETQYF.

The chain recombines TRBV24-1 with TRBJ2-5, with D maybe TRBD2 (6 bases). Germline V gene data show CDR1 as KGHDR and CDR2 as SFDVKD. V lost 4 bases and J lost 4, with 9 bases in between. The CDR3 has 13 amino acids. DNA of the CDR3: TGTGCCACCAGTGAGGGGGGTCGAGAGACCCAGTACTTC. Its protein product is CATSEGGRETQYF.

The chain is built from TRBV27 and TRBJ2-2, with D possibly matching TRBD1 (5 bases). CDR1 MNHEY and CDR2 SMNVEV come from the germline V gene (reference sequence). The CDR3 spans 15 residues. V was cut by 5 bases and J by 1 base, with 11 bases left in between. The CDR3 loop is CASSIGHLNTGELFF. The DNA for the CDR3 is TGTGCCAGCAGTATCGGACACCTGAACACCGGGGAGCTGTTTTTT.

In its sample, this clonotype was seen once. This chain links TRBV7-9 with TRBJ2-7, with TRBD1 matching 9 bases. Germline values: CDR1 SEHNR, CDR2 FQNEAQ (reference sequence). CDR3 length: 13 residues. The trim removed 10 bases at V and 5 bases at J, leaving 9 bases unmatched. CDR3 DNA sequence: TGTGCCACTAACCAGGGGACAGGGAACGAGCAGTACTTC. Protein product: CATNQGTGNEQYF.

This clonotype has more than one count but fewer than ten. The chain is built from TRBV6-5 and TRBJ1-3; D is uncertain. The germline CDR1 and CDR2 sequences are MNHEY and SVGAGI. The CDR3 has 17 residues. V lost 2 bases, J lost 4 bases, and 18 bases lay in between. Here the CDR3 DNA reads TGTGCCAGCAGTTACCGAACACGGCCAGCCACGGGAAACACCATATATTTT. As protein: CASSYRTRPATGNTIYF.

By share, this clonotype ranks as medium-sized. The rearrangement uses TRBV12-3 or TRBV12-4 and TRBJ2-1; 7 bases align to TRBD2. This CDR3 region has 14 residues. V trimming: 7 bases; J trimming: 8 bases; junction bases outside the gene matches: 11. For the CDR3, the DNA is TGTGCCAGCACCCACCCGGGACTAAGCCATGAGCAGTTCTTC. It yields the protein CASTHPGLSHEQFF.

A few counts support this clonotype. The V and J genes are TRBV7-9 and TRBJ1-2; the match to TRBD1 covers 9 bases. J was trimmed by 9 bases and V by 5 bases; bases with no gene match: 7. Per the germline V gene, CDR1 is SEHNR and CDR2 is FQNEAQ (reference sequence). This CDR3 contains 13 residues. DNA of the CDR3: TGTGCCAGCAGCCGGGGACAGGGAGAGAGCTACACCTTC. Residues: CASSRGQGESYTF.

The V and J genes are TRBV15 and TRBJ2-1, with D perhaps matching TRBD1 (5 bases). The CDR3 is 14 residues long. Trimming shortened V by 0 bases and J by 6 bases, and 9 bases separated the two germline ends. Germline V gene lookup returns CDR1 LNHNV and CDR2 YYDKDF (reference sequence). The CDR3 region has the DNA TGTGCCACCAGCAGAGATGCAGGGCTCAATGAGCAGTTCTTC. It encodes CATSRDAGLNEQFF. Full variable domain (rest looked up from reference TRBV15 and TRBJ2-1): DAMVIQNPRYQVTQFGKPVTLSCSQTLNHNVMYWYQQKSSQAPKLLFHYYDKDFNNEADTPDNFQSRRPNTSFCFLDIRSPGLGDTAMYLCATSRDAGLNEQFFGPGTRLTVL.